A selection of T cell receptor beta chains follows, all from one sample in a study of cytomegalovirus exposure and HLA in healthy donors. The table came from immunoSEQ multiplex PCR; TCRdb's copy has only in-frame clones and leaves some out. The repertoire holds about 120,000 clones, 81% seen once, with around 4.2% in the top ten. Sample: PBMCs. These TCRs come from a woman under 40 in good health and CMV-seronegative. The CDR3 runs from the conserved cysteine through the conserved F or W. Each record gives: J gene, clone size, D gene, CDR3 length, V gene, CDR3 DNA, CDR3 protein. A D gene is named only where the DNA matches it firmly. Clone size is given for some rows only: seen once, a few or many times, or a class if the clone is expanded.

j_call: TRBJ2-3
clone_size: -
d_call: TRBD2
cdr3_length: 16
v_call: TRBV6-6
cdr3_nt: TGTGCCAGCAGCTTCGATTTGGCGGGAGCTGGAGATACGCAGTATTTT
cdr3_aa: CASSFDLAGAGDTQYF

j_call: TRBJ2-5
clone_size: -
d_call: -
cdr3_length: 17
v_call: TRBV14
cdr3_nt: TGTGCCAGCAGCCCGGGAAGGGACACCCCTCTGTTGGAGACCCAGTACTTC
cdr3_aa: CASSPGRDTPLLETQYF

j_call: TRBJ2-3
clone_size: -
d_call: -
cdr3_length: 15
v_call: TRBV7-3
cdr3_nt: TGTGCCAGCAGCTTGGCGGGATCGGGCACAGATACGCAGTATTTT
cdr3_aa: CASSLAGSGTDTQYF

j_call: TRBJ2-1
clone_size: -
d_call: -
cdr3_length: 13
v_call: TRBV28
cdr3_nt: TGTGCCAGCAGTTTATACGCGGGGAATGAGCAGTTCTTC
cdr3_aa: CASSLYAGNEQFF

j_call: TRBJ2-3
clone_size: -
d_call: -
cdr3_length: 15
v_call: TRBV6-5
cdr3_nt: TGTGCCAGCAGTTATGATCAGGGTTTGTCAAATACGCAGTATTTT
cdr3_aa: CASSYDQGLSNTQYF

j_call: TRBJ2-7
clone_size: few
d_call: -
cdr3_length: 11
v_call: TRBV11-2
cdr3_nt: TGTGCCAGCAGCTTAGCCCTCGAGCAGTACTTC
cdr3_aa: CASSLALEQYF

j_call: TRBJ2-1
clone_size: -
d_call: TRBD2
cdr3_length: 17
v_call: TRBV10-3
cdr3_nt: TGTGCCATCAGTCGGACTAGCGGGAGGGCGTCCTACAATGAGCAGTTCTTC
cdr3_aa: CAISRTSGRASYNEQFF

j_call: TRBJ2-6
clone_size: -
d_call: TRBD1
cdr3_length: 15
v_call: TRBV27
cdr3_nt: TGTGCCAGCAGTATGACAGGGGCTGGGGCCAACGTCCTGACTTTC
cdr3_aa: CASSMTGAGANVLTF

j_call: TRBJ2-5
clone_size: -
d_call: -
cdr3_length: 15
v_call: TRBV5-1
cdr3_nt: TGCGCCAGCAGCTTGGTGGCGGGGGCGCAAGAGACCCAGTACTTC
cdr3_aa: CASSLVAGAQETQYF

j_call: TRBJ2-7
clone_size: -
d_call: -
cdr3_length: 13
v_call: TRBV27
cdr3_nt: TGTGCCAGGAAGAGGACGGACTTCTACGAGCAGTACTTC
cdr3_aa: CARKRTDFYEQYF

j_call: TRBJ2-1
clone_size: -
d_call: TRBD1
cdr3_length: 14
v_call: TRBV7-9
cdr3_nt: TGTGCCACCAGGACAGGGGGGGCCTACAATGAGCAGTTCTTC
cdr3_aa: CATRTGGAYNEQFF

j_call: TRBJ2-7
clone_size: -
d_call: TRBD2
cdr3_length: 15
v_call: TRBV5-1
cdr3_nt: TGCGCCAGCAGCTTGGGACTAGCGGGAACCTACGAGCAGTACTTC
cdr3_aa: CASSLGLAGTYEQYF

j_call: TRBJ2-1
clone_size: -
d_call: -
cdr3_length: 16
v_call: TRBV7-9
cdr3_nt: TGTGCCAGCAGCTTAGTACCGGAGAGCTCCTACAATGAGCAGTTCTTC
cdr3_aa: CASSLVPESSYNEQFF

j_call: TRBJ2-7
clone_size: -
d_call: TRBD2
cdr3_length: 13
v_call: TRBV10-2
cdr3_nt: TGCGCCAGTCAACTAGCGGGAGCTTACGAGCAGTACTTC
cdr3_aa: CASQLAGAYEQYF

j_call: TRBJ2-5
clone_size: once
d_call: -
cdr3_length: 15
v_call: TRBV11-2
cdr3_nt: TGTGCCAGCAGACAAAGTCGGGACAACCAAGAGACCCAGTACTTC
cdr3_aa: CASRQSRDNQETQYF

j_call: TRBJ2-2
clone_size: -
d_call: TRBD1
cdr3_length: 15
v_call: TRBV5-1
cdr3_nt: TGCGCCAGCAGCGATGACAGGGCCGGGGTCGGGGAGCTGTTTTTT
cdr3_aa: CASSDDRAGVGELFF

j_call: TRBJ2-5
clone_size: -
d_call: TRBD2
cdr3_length: 17
v_call: TRBV7-9
cdr3_nt: TGTTCCAGCAGCTTAGGGGGGACTAGCGGGTCTCAAGAGACCCAGTACTTC
cdr3_aa: CSSSLGGTSGSQETQYF